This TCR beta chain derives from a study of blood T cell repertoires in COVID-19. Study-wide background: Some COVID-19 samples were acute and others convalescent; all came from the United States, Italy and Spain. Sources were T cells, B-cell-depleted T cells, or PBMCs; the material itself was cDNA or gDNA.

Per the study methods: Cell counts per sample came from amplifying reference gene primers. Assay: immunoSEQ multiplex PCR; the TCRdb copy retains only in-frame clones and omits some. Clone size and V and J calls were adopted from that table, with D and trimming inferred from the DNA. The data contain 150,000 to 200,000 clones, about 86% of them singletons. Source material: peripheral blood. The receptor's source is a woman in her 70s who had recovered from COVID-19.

The CDR3, as DNA: TGTGCCAGCAGCCACCGGGGGGCGGGCGAGACCTACAATGAGCAGTTCTTC. Its translation: CASSHRGAGETYNEQFF. The V and J genes are TRBV3-1 (or the pseudogene TRBV3-2) and TRBJ2-1, with a tentative D call TRBD2 (7 bases). The germline CDR1 and CDR2 sequences are LGHDT and YNNKEL (reference sequence). The CDR3 consists of 17 residues. V was pared by 3 bases and J by 2 bases, with 17 bases between.